These 11 T cell receptor beta chains were sequenced from one sample in a study of early T cells in non-severe SARS-CoV-2 infection (dated by TCRdb to about 2021). Libraries were constructed by 5' RACE. The sample was run on a NextSeq 500. TCRdb's own reprocessing of the public reads used fastp at Q25 and MiXCR and kept productive beta chains. Each entry merges the rows of one CDR3 protein and shows their most common DNA and genes. Here the sample has over 70,000 distinct CDR3 sequences; approximately 15% occur a single time. The ten largest clonotypes hold about 6.7% of the sample. Sequences were obtained from whole blood. These receptors were taken from an adult who was a healthcare worker with PCR-confirmed SARS-CoV-2 infection or an uninfected control (not recorded which).

This clonotype was found a few times. This chain links TRBV9 with TRBJ2-7; the D is unclear. From germline, CDR1 is SGDLS and CDR2 YYNGEE. V gave up 4 bases and J gave up 3 bases, with 8 bases separating them. The CDR3 loop spans 12 amino acids. The chain's CDR3 is CASSPTGYEQYF. Here the CDR3 DNA reads TGTGCCAGCAGCCCCACGGGCTACGAGCAGTACTTC.

The chain links TRBV24-1 to TRBJ2-1, with TRBD1 matching over 9 bases. CDR1 KGHDR and CDR2 SFDVKD come from the germline V gene. The trim removed 9 bases at V and 5 bases at J, leaving 22 bases unmatched. CDR3 length: 19 amino acids. The CDR3 loop reads CATSPRDRVVLLKDNEQFF. Written as DNA, the CDR3 is TGTGCCACCTCCCCCCGGGACAGGGTGGTCCTACTGAAGGACAATGAGCAGTTCTTC.

This clonotype was observed a handful of times. V and J are TRBV29-1 and TRBJ2-1, with 7 bases identical to TRBD2. The germline V gene has CDR1 SQVTM and CDR2 ANQGSEA. Losses at the gene ends were 8 bases for V and 5 bases for J; bases not matched to a gene: 15. The CDR3 covers 15 residues. DNA for the CDR3: TGCAGCACCCCGTTCGGGCTAGCGGCAGACAATGAGCAGTTCTTC. Residues: CSTPFGLAADNEQFF.

In this sample, this clonotype turned up many times. The chain has TRBV29-1 and TRBJ2-7, with no clear D. Looked up from germline, CDR1 is SQVTM and CDR2 is ANQGSEA. The ends were cut back, 4 bases at V and 2 bases at J, with 15 bases in the middle. CDR3 length: 14 amino acids. CDR3 protein: CSVGVRIGAYEQYF. CDR3 DNA sequence: TGCAGCGTTGGGGTGAGGATTGGGGCCTACGAGCAGTACTTC.

This clonotype was seen many times. The chain employs TRBV6-8 and TRBJ2-1; TRBD1 matches 9 bases. The CDR3 runs to 16 residues. Germline trimming cut 0 bases from V and 5 bases from J; bases unmatched to any gene: 5. The germline V gene has CDR1 MNHGY and CDR2 SAAAGT. Written as DNA, the CDR3 is TGTGCCAGCAGTTACTCCCGGGACAGGGTTAACAATGAGCAGTTCTTC. Translation: CASSYSRDRVNNEQFF.

The chain joins TRBV19 to TRBJ2-2; a weak D match, TRBD2 (6 bases). The CDR3 extends over 17 amino acids. Germline values: CDR1 LNHDA, CDR2 SQIVND (reference sequence). V was shortened by 9 bases and J by 4 bases, with 24 bases between the two germline ends. Here the CDR3 DNA reads TGTGCCAGCACCAACCTTAGCGGAACCATTTTCACCGGGGAGCTGTTTTTT. Translation gives CASTNLSGTIFTGELFF. The whole variable domain, filled in from reference TRBV19 and TRBJ2-2, reads DGGITQSPKYLFRKEGQNVTLSCEQNLNHDAMYWYRQDPGQGLRLIYYSQIVNDFQKGDIAEGYSVSREKKESFPLTVTSAQKNPTAFYLCASTNLSGTIFTGELFFGEGSRLTVL.

The V call is TRBV6-5, the J call TRBJ2-1, with 10 bases lining up with TRBD2. The CDR3 totals 15 residues. J lost 1 base, V lost 7 bases, and 4 bases had no gene match. Looked up from germline, CDR1 is MNHEY and CDR2 is SVGAGI. The CDR3 sequence: CASTLSGRSYNEQFF. The CDR3 DNA follows: TGTGCCAGCACCCTTAGCGGGAGGTCCTACAATGAGCAGTTCTTC.

Concerning this clonotype: One end of the junction varies from germline; a read error may be responsible. The V call is TRBV7-9, the J call TRBJ2-7; a weak D match, TRBD1 (6 bases). CDR3 length equals 14 residues. Germline assignment: CDR1 SEHNR and CDR2 FQNEAQ (reference sequence). CDR3 DNA sequence: TGTGCCAGCAGTTTTATTACAGGGATCCACGAGCGGTACTTC. Encoded protein: CASSFITGIHERYF.

In its sample, this clonotype was seen a few times. The chain joins TRBV12-3 or TRBV12-4 to TRBJ2-2, with 10 bases matching TRBD2. J lost 5 bases, V lost 7 bases, and 4 bases had no gene match. The CDR3 has 14 residues. Here the CDR3 reads CASKGTSATGELFF. CDR3 bases: TGTGCCAGCAAGGGGACTAGCGCTACCGGGGAGCTGTTTTTT.

This chain joins TRBV7-9 and TRBJ2-7; 7 bases match TRBD2. The V gene end was trimmed by 1 base and the J gene end by 2 bases; junction bases not matched to a gene: 2. This CDR3 has 14 residues. Looked up from germline, CDR1 is SEHNR and CDR2 is FQNEAQ (reference sequence). CDR3 protein: CASSLGLAPYEQYF. Here the CDR3 DNA reads TGTGCCAGCAGCTTAGGACTAGCACCCTACGAGCAGTACTTC.

This clonotype was counted a few times. CDR3 coding DNA: TGTGCCAGTAGTATCGGATCCGGAACAGATACGCAGTATTTT. Encoded protein: CASSIGSGTDTQYF. This chain joins TRBV19 and TRBJ2-3, with unresolved D. This CDR3 has 14 residues. Per the germline V gene, CDR1 is LNHDA and CDR2 is SQIVND (reference sequence). V was clipped by 3 bases and J by 3 bases, with 10 bases between them.